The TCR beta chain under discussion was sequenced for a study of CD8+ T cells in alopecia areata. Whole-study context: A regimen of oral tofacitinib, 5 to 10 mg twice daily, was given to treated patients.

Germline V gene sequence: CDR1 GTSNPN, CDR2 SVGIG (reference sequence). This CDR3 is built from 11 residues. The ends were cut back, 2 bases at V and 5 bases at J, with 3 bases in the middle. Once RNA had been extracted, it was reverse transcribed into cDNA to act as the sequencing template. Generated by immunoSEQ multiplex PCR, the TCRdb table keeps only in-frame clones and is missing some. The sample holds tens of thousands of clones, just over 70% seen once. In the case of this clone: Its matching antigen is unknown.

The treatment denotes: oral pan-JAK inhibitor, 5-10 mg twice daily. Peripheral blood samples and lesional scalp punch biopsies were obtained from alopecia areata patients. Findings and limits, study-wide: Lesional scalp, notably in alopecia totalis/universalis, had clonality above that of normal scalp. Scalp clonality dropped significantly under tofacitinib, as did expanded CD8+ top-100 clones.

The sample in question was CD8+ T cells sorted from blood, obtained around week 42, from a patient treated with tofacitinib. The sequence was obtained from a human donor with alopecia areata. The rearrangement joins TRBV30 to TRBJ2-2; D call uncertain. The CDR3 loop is CAWSITGELFF. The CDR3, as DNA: TGTGCCTGGAGTATTACCGGGGAGCTGTTTTTT.